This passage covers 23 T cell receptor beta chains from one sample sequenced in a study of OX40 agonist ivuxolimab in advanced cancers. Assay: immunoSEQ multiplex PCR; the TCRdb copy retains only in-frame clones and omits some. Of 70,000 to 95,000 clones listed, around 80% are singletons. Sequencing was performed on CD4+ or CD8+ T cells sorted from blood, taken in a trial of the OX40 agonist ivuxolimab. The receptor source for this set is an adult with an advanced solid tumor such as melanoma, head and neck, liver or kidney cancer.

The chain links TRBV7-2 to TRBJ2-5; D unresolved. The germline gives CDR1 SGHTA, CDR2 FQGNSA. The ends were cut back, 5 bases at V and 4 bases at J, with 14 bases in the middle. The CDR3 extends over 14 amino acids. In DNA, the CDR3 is TGTGCCAGCAGCCGTGCTGGGGTGAGAGAGACCCAGTACTTC. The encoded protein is CASSRAGVRETQYF. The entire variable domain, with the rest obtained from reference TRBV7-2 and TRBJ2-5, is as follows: GAGVSQSPSNKVTEKGKDVELRCDPISGHTALYWYRQSLGQGLEFLIYFQGNSAPDKSGLPSDRFSAERTGGSVSTLTIQRTQQEDSAVYLCASSRAGVRETQYFGPGTRLLVL.

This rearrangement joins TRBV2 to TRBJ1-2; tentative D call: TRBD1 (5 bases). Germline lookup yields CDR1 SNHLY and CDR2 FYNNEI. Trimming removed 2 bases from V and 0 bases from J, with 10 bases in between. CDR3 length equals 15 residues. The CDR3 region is CASSERQQPNYGYTF. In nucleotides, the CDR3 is TGTGCCAGCAGTGAAAGACAGCAGCCTAACTATGGCTACACCTTC. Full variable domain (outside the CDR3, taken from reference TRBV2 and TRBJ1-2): EPEVTQTPSHQVTQMGQEVILRCVPISNHLYFYWYRQILGQKVEFLVSFYNNEISEKSEIFDDQFSVERPDGSNFTLKIRSTKLEDSAMYFCASSERQQPNYGYTFGSGTRLTVV.

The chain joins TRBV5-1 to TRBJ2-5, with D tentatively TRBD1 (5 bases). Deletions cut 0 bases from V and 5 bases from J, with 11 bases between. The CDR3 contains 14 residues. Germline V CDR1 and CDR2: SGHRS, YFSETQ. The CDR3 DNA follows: TGCGCCAGCAGCTTGGGACAGTTCAGTGAGACCCAGTACTTC. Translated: CASSLGQFSETQYF. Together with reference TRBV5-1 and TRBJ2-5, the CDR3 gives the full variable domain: KAGVTQTPRYLIKTRGQQVTLSCSPISGHRSVSWYQQTPGQGLQFLFEYFSETQRNKGNFPGRFSGRQFSNSRSEMNVSTLELGDSALYLCASSLGQFSETQYFGPGTRLLVL.

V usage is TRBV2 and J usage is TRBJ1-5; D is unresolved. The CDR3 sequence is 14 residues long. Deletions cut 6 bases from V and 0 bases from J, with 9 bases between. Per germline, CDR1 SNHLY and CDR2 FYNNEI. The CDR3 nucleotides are TGTGCCAGCAGAGCTTCGGGTAGCAATCAGCCCCAGCATTTT. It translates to CASRASGSNQPQHF.

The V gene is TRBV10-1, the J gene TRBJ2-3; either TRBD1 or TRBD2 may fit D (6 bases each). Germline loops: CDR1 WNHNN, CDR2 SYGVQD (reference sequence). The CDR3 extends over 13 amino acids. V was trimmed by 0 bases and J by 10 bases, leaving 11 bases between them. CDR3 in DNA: TGCGCCAGCAGTGAGTCGAGGGGGGCTTCGCAGTATTTT. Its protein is CASSESRGASQYF.

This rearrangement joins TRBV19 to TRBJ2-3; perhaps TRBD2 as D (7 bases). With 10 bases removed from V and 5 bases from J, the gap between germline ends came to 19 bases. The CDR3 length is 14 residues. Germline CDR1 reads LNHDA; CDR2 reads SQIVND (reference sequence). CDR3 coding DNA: TGTGCCACCAGGGAGGGGGGGGCTAGAGATACGCAGTATTTT. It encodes CATREGGARDTQYF. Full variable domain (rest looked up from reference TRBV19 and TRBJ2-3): DGGITQSPKYLFRKEGQNVTLSCEQNLNHDAMYWYRQDPGQGLRLIYYSQIVNDFQKGDIAEGYSVSREKKESFPLTVTSAQKNPTAFYLCATREGGARDTQYFGPGTRLTVL.

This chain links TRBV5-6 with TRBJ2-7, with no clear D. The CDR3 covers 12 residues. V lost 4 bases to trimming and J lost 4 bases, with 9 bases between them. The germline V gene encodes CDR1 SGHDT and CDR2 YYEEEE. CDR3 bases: TGTGCCAGCAGCCGCGGACGGTACGAGCAGTACTTC. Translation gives CASSRGRYEQYF.

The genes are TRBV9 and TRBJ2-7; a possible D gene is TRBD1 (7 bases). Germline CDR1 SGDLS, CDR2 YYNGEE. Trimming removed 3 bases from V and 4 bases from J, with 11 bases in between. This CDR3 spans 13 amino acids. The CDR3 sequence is CASSATGRYEQYF. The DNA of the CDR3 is TGTGCCAGCAGCGCGACAGGGAGGTACGAGCAGTACTTC.

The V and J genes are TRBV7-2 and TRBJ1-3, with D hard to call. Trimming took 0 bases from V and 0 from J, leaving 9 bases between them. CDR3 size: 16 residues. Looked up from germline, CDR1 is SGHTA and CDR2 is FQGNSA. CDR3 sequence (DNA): TGTGCCAGCAGCTTAGCTGGCGGACGCTCTGGAAACACCATATATTTT. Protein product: CASSLAGGRSGNTIYF. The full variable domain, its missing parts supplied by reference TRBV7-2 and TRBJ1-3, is GAGVSQSPSNKVTEKGKDVELRCDPISGHTALYWYRQSLGQGLEFLIYFQGNSAPDKSGLPSDRFSAERTGGSVSTLTIQRTQQEDSAVYLCASSLAGGRSGNTIYFGEGSWLTVV.

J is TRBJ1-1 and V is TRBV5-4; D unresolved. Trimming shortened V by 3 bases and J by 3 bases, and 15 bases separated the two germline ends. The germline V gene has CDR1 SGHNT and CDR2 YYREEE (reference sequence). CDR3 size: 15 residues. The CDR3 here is CASSYTSGRDTEAFF. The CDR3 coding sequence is TGTGCCAGCAGCTATACTTCAGGACGAGACACTGAAGCTTTCTTT.

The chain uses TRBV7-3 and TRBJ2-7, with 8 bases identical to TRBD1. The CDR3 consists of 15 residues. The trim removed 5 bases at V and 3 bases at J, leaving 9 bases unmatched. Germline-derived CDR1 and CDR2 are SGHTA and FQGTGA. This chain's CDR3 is CASSLNHGQGYEQYF. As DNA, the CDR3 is TGTGCCAGCAGCCTTAACCACGGACAGGGCTACGAGCAGTACTTC.

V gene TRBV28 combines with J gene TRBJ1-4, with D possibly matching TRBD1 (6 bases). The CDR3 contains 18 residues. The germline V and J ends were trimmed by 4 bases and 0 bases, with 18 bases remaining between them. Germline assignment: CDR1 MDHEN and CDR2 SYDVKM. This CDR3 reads CASSSQQGSGATNEKLFF. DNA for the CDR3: TGTGCCAGCAGTTCCCAACAGGGAAGCGGGGCAACTAATGAAAAACTGTTTTTT.

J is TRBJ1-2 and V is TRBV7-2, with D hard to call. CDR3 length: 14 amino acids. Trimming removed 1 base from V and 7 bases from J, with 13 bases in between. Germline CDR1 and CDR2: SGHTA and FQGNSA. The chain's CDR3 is CASSLGSLPSGYTF. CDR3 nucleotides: TGTGCCAGCAGCTTAGGATCACTGCCTAGTGGCTACACCTTC.

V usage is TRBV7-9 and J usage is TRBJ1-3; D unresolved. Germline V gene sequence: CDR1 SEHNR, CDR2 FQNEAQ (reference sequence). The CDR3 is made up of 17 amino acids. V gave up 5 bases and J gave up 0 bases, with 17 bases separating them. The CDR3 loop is CASSGKVGPLSGNTIYF. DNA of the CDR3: TGTGCCAGCAGCGGTAAGGTGGGCCCCCTCTCTGGAAACACCATATATTTT.

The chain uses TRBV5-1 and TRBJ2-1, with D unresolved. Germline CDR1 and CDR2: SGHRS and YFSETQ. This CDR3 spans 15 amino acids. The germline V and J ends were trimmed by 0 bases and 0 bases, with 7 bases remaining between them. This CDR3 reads CASSLGPISYNEQFF. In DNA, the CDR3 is TGCGCCAGCAGCTTGGGGCCGATCTCCTACAATGAGCAGTTCTTC.

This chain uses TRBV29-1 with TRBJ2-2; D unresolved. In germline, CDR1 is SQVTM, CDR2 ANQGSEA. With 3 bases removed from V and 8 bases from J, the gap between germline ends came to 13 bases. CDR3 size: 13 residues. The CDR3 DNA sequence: TGCAGCGTTGATACTGCTGGGATGGGGGAGCTGTTTTTT. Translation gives CSVDTAGMGELFF.

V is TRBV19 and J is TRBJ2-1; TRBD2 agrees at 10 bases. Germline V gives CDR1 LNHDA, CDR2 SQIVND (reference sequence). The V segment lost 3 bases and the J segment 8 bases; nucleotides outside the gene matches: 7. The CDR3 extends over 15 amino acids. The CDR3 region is CASSISAGGIYEQFF. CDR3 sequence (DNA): TGTGCCAGTAGTATTTCAGCGGGGGGGATCTATGAGCAGTTCTTC.

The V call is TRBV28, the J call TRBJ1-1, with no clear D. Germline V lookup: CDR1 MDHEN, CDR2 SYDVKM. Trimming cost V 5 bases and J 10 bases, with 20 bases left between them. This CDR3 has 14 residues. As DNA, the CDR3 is TGTGCCAGCAGTCCGGTCGACACCCCGAGGGCAGCTTTCTTT. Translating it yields CASSPVDTPRAAFF.

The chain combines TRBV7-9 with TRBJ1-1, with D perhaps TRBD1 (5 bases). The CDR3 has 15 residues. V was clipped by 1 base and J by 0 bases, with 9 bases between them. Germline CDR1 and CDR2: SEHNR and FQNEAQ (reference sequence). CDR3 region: CASSLVGGMNTEAFF. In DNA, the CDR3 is TGTGCCAGCAGCTTAGTTGGGGGGATGAACACTGAAGCTTTCTTT.

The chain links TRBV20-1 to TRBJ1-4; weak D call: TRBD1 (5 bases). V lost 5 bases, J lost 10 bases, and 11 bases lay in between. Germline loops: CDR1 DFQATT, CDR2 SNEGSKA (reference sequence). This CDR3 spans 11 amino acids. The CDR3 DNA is TGCAGTGCTTGGGACCCGGGAAAACTGTTTTTT. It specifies CSAWDPGKLFF.

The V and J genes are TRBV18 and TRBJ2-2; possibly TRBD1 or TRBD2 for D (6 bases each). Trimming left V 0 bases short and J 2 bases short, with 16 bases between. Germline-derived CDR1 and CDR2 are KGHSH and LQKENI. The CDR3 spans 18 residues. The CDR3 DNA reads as TGTGCCAGCTCACCACCGGAGTACTTGGGGGGCAACACCGGGGAGCTGTTTTTT. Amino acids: CASSPPEYLGGNTGELFF.

In DNA form, the CDR3 reads TGTGCCAGCAGTTTTATTAGCGGGGGGCGGGCCTACAATGAGCAGTTCTTC. The encoded protein is CASSFISGGRAYNEQFF. The chain recombines TRBV28 with TRBJ2-1, with TRBD2 identical over 10 bases. Germline-derived CDR1 and CDR2 are MDHEN and SYDVKM. V dropped 3 bases and J dropped 2; count of bases not matched to a gene: 7. This CDR3 comprises 17 residues.

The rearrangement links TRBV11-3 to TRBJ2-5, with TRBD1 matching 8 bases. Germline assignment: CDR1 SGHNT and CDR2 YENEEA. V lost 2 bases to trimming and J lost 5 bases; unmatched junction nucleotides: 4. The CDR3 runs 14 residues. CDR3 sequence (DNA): TGTGCCAGCAGCTTAAATCAGGGGGCGGAGACCCAGTACTTC. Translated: CASSLNQGAETQYF.